These T cell receptor beta chains were read from a single sample in a study of CD8 T cells in ankylosing spondylitis. A single record per CDR3 protein comes from TCRdb applying MiXCR to the 5' RACE reads. Of 150,000 to 200,000 distinct CDR3 sequences listed, approximately 10% are singletons. Material for sequencing was blood, either unsorted or a sorted T cell fraction (not recorded which). The receptors come from a male donor with ankylosing spondylitis or in good health (not recorded which). The CDR3 runs from the conserved cysteine through the conserved F or W. The order of the fields is V gene, clone size, J gene, D gene, CDR3 protein, CDR3 DNA. A D gene is named only where the DNA matches it firmly. Where a row states a size, it is once, few, many or the class of an expanded clone; other rows omit it.

V gene: TRBV5-8
clone size: few
J gene: TRBJ2-5
D gene: .
CDR3 protein: CASSYAGSSQETQYF
CDR3 DNA: TGTGCCAGCAGTTATGCCGGGTCCTCCCAAGAGACCCAGTACTTC

V gene: TRBV5-1
clone size: many
J gene: TRBJ2-7
D gene: .
CDR3 protein: CASSFNAASYEQYF
CDR3 DNA: TGCGCCAGCAGCTTCAACGCGGCCTCCTACGAGCAGTACTTC

V gene: TRBV12-3/TRBV12-4
clone size: many
J gene: TRBJ1-1
D gene: TRBD1
CDR3 protein: CASSPGTVGGKAFF
CDR3 DNA: TGTGCCAGCAGCCCCGGGACAGTAGGCGGGAAAGCTTTCTTT

V gene: TRBV4-3
clone size: many
J gene: TRBJ1-2
D gene: .
CDR3 protein: CASSQDLSRANGYTF
CDR3 DNA: TGCGCCAGCAGCCAAGATCTGTCCAGGGCAAATGGCTACACCTTC

V gene: TRBV3-1
clone size: many
J gene: TRBJ2-3
D gene: .
CDR3 protein: CASSPVRRPDTQYF
CDR3 DNA: TGTGCCAGCAGCCCTGTCCGCCGTCCGGATACGCAGTATTTT

V gene: TRBV29-1
clone size: many
J gene: TRBJ2-7
D gene: .
CDR3 protein: CSVRTAYEQYF
CDR3 DNA: TGCAGCGTTCGGACAGCCTACGAGCAGTACTTC

V gene: TRBV27
clone size: .
J gene: TRBJ1-2
D gene: .
CDR3 protein: CASSWGPRYGYTF
CDR3 DNA: TGTGCCAGCAGTTGGGGGCCCCGCTATGGCTACACCTTC

V gene: TRBV7-2
clone size: .
J gene: TRBJ2-7
D gene: .
CDR3 protein: CASSEGPRFAIYEQYF
CDR3 DNA: TGTGCCAGCAGCGAGGGACCGCGATTTGCGATCTACGAGCAGTACTTC

V gene: TRBV21-1
clone size: many
J gene: TRBJ2-7
D gene: .
CDR3 protein: CASSKAVLNPPEQYF
CDR3 DNA: TGTGCCAGCAGCAAAGCAGTACTAAACCCGCCCGAGCAGTACTTC

V gene: TRBV5-1
clone size: many
J gene: TRBJ2-3
D gene: .
CDR3 protein: CASSLDDRLDTQYF
CDR3 DNA: TGCGCCAGCAGCTTGGACGACCGACTGGATACGCAGTATTTT

V gene: TRBV9
clone size: many
J gene: TRBJ1-1
D gene: .
CDR3 protein: CASSVEEGVGTEAFF
CDR3 DNA: TGTGCCAGCAGCGTAGAGGAGGGTGTCGGTACTGAAGCTTTCTTT

V gene: TRBV11-2
clone size: many
J gene: TRBJ2-6
D gene: .
CDR3 protein: CASSADGGSGANVLTF
CDR3 DNA: TGTGCCAGCAGCGCGGACGGAGGCTCTGGGGCCAACGTCCTGACTTTC

V gene: TRBV5-6
clone size: few
J gene: TRBJ2-4
D gene: .
CDR3 protein: CASSRSSVPQYF
CDR3 DNA: TGTGCCAGCAGCAGATCTAGCGTTCCTCAGTACTTC

V gene: TRBV29-1
clone size: .
J gene: TRBJ1-2
D gene: .
CDR3 protein: CSAWNNGYTF
CDR3 DNA: TGCAGCGCTTGGAACAATGGCTACACCTTC

V gene: TRBV5-1
clone size: many
J gene: TRBJ2-1
D gene: TRBD1
CDR3 protein: CASSLSPGQGEDEQFF
CDR3 DNA: TGCGCCAGCAGCTTGTCTCCGGGACAGGGGGAGGATGAGCAGTTCTTC

V gene: TRBV11-3
clone size: .
J gene: TRBJ1-1
D gene: TRBD1
CDR3 protein: CASSLRATGVTEAFF
CDR3 DNA: TGTGCCAGCAGTCTTCGAGCGACAGGGGTCACTGAAGCTTTCTTT

V gene: TRBV6-6
clone size: many
J gene: TRBJ1-1
D gene: TRBD1
CDR3 protein: CASSRGQGPEAFF
CDR3 DNA: TGTGCCAGCAGTCGGGGACAGGGTCCTGAAGCTTTCTTT

V gene: TRBV7-6
clone size: large
J gene: TRBJ2-1
D gene: TRBD1
CDR3 protein: CASSLLQGSEQFF
CDR3 DNA: TGTGCCAGCAGCCTTTTACAGGGGAGTGAGCAGTTCTTC

V gene: TRBV20-1
clone size: few
J gene: TRBJ2-1
D gene: .
CDR3 protein: CSAHSTRGGTRDEQFF
CDR3 DNA: TGCAGTGCGCACTCTACCCGCGGGGGCACTAGGGATGAGCAGTTCTTC

V gene: TRBV5-1
clone size: .
J gene: TRBJ2-7
D gene: TRBD1
CDR3 protein: CASSLSPGTGGYEQYF
CDR3 DNA: TGCGCCAGCAGCTTATCCCCCGGGACAGGGGGCTACGAGCAGTACTTC

V gene: TRBV20-1
clone size: .
J gene: TRBJ1-3
D gene: .
CDR3 protein: CSARDQSGFGNTIYF
CDR3 DNA: TGCAGTGCTAGAGATCAATCGGGGTTTGGAAACACCATATATTTT

V gene: TRBV7-2
clone size: .
J gene: TRBJ2-4
D gene: .
CDR3 protein: CASSLRGGNIQYF
CDR3 DNA: TGTGCCAGCAGCTTAAGGGGGGGGAACATTCAGTACTTC

V gene: TRBV29-1
clone size: many
J gene: TRBJ2-1
D gene: .
CDR3 protein: CSVGRDPTDEQFF
CDR3 DNA: TGCAGCGTTGGAAGGGACCCGACCGATGAGCAGTTCTTC

V gene: TRBV9
clone size: many
J gene: TRBJ2-1
D gene: .
CDR3 protein: CASSSVRADSSYNEQFF
CDR3 DNA: TGTGCCAGCAGCTCAGTCAGGGCGGACAGCTCCTACAATGAGCAGTTCTTC

V gene: TRBV7-2
clone size: few
J gene: TRBJ2-5
D gene: .
CDR3 protein: CASSPTRTRETQYF
CDR3 DNA: TGTGCCAGCAGCCCTACCCGGACGCGAGAGACCCAGTACTTC

V gene: TRBV6-5
clone size: .
J gene: TRBJ1-1
D gene: .
CDR3 protein: CASSYSSPATTNTEAFF
CDR3 DNA: TGTGCCAGCAGTTACTCGAGTCCGGCGACGACGAACACTGAAGCTTTCTTT

V gene: TRBV5-1
clone size: few
J gene: TRBJ2-3
D gene: TRBD2
CDR3 protein: CASSPGLAGDADTQYF
CDR3 DNA: TGCGCCAGCAGCCCCGGACTAGCGGGAGACGCAGATACGCAGTATTTT

V gene: TRBV27
clone size: .
J gene: TRBJ1-3
D gene: .
CDR3 protein: CASIGLSGNTIYF
CDR3 DNA: TGTGCCAGCATAGGGTTGAGTGGAAACACCATATATTTT

V gene: TRBV5-5
clone size: few
J gene: TRBJ1-5
D gene: .
CDR3 protein: CASSLEHGGTFGNQPQHF
CDR3 DNA: TGTGCCAGCAGCTTGGAACACGGAGGAACCTTTGGGAATCAGCCCCAGCATTTT

V gene: TRBV7-9
clone size: .
J gene: TRBJ2-5
D gene: .
CDR3 protein: CASSLNGGTQETQYF
CDR3 DNA: TGTGCCAGCAGCTTAAACGGCGGGACCCAAGAGACCCAGTACTTC

V gene: TRBV20-1
clone size: many
J gene: TRBJ2-1
D gene: TRBD2
CDR3 protein: CSAPGLAGGSEQFF
CDR3 DNA: TGCAGTGCCCCGGGACTAGCGGGAGGTAGTGAGCAGTTCTTC

V gene: TRBV5-1
clone size: many
J gene: TRBJ2-1
D gene: TRBD1
CDR3 protein: CASSLIGQGIDEQFF
CDR3 DNA: TGCGCCAGCAGCCTCATTGGACAGGGGATCGATGAGCAGTTCTTC

V gene: TRBV7-9
clone size: few
J gene: TRBJ2-7
D gene: TRBD2
CDR3 protein: CASSPARLAEDYEQYF
CDR3 DNA: TGTGCCAGCAGCCCGGCTAGACTAGCAGAAGACTACGAGCAGTACTTC

V gene: TRBV20-1
clone size: many
J gene: TRBJ2-7
D gene: TRBD2
CDR3 protein: CSARGLALSSYEQYF
CDR3 DNA: TGCAGTGCTAGAGGACTAGCGTTGAGCTCCTACGAGCAGTACTTC

V gene: TRBV29-1
clone size: many
J gene: TRBJ2-3
D gene: TRBD1
CDR3 protein: CSVEVVRTGSTDTQYF
CDR3 DNA: TGCAGCGTTGAAGTCGTAAGGACAGGGAGCACAGATACGCAGTATTTT

V gene: TRBV3-1
clone size: many
J gene: TRBJ2-5
D gene: .
CDR3 protein: CASSQDKSIQETQYF
CDR3 DNA: TGTGCCAGCAGCCAAGATAAGAGTATACAAGAGACCCAGTACTTC